This passage covers 2 T cell receptor beta chains from one sample sequenced in a study of T cell responses to AZD1222 COVID-19 vaccine. The method was immunoSEQ multiplex PCR; TCRdb's version includes in-frame clones alone and lacks a portion of them. The sample gives more than 95,000 clones, over 90% of which show up once; approximately 5% is in the top ten. This material consisted of peripheral blood, taken on day 0 of AZD1222 vaccination. Every receptor here comes from an adult in good health.

The rearrangement uses TRBV28 and TRBJ1-5, with 8 bases identical to TRBD1. The CDR3 has 14 residues. CDR1 and CDR2 from the germline V gene are MDHEN and SYDVKM. The junction had 8 bases not matched to a gene; V was cut back by 6 bases and J by 7 bases. Here the CDR3 DNA reads TGTGCCAGCAGCAGCACAGGGGGTCGACAGCCCCAGCATTTT. Translating it yields CASSSTGGRQPQHF. Looking up the rest from reference TRBV28 and TRBJ1-5 gives the full variable domain: DVKVTQSSRYLVKRTGEKVFLECVQDMDHENMFWYRQDPGLGLRLIYFSYDVKMKEKGDIPEGYSVSREKKERFSLILESASTNQTSMYLCASSSTGGRQPQHFGDGTRLSIL.

The table lists this clone with a count of one. The V gene is TRBV9, the J gene TRBJ2-1; D may be TRBD1 (5 bases). The germline V gene has CDR1 SGDLS and CDR2 YYNGEE. With 3 bases removed from V and 0 bases from J, the gap between germline ends came to 10 bases. The CDR3 has 15 residues. The CDR3 protein is CASSEGWGSYNEQFF. The CDR3 DNA reads as TGTGCCAGCAGCGAGGGGTGGGGCTCCTACAATGAGCAGTTCTTC.